The text below deals with one T cell receptor beta chain. The sample comes from a study of blood T cell repertoires in COVID-19. TCRdb's table, derived via immunoSEQ multiplex PCR, lists solely in-frame clones and lacks some. The table records 30,000 or so clones, just over 85% of them present only once. The CDR3 sequence is 17 residues long. V dropped 3 bases and J dropped 5 bases, with 22 bases sitting between them. Germline V CDR1 and CDR2: LNHNV, YYDKDF (reference sequence). The receptor comes from a human donor in a cohort sampled during active COVID-19. This chain connects TRBV15 to TRBJ1-1; D is possibly TRBD1 (5 bases). The sequenced sample consisted of peripheral blood. The CDR3 DNA reads TGTGCCACCAGCAGCCCATTGACTCAGGGATTTCGGACTGAAGCTTTCTTT. Translated: CATSSPLTQGFRTEAFF.